These 5 T cell receptor beta chains share one sample of origin, sequenced in a study of blood T cell repertoires in COVID-19. Libraries were prepared by immunoSEQ multiplex PCR; TCRdb keeps only in-frame clonotypes and omits some of them. The sample yields roughly 180,000 clones, 75% to 90% seen once. The sequencing sample was made of peripheral blood. These receptors were collected from a woman aged 55-75 years with acute or convalescent COVID-19.

The V call is TRBV28, the J call TRBJ1-5, with D hard to call. Between the trimmed V and J ends, which lost 3 bases and 1 base, there was a span of 16 bases. The germline V gene encodes CDR1 MDHEN and CDR2 SYDVKM. The CDR3 is 17 residues long. CDR3 sequence reads: CASSFIGLRKSNQPQHF. The DNA for the CDR3 is TGTGCCAGCAGTTTTATCGGCCTCAGGAAGAGCAATCAGCCCCAGCATTTT.

This clone was picked up one time. The J gene is TRBJ1-5, the V gene TRBV6-1, with D possibly being TRBD1 (5 bases). Trimming left V 1 base short and J 5 bases short, with 6 bases between. The CDR3 length is 13 residues. In germline, CDR1 is MNHNS, CDR2 SASEGT. For the CDR3, the DNA is TGTGCCAGCAGTGAAGTCAGGGATCAGCCCCAGCATTTT. Its protein product is CASSEVRDQPQHF.

The V and J genes are TRBV21-1 and TRBJ1-1; the D call in the table, TRBD1, was not verified against the DNA. TRBV21-1 is given as a pseudogene. CDR3 length: 15 amino acids. CDR3 bases: TGTGCCAGCAGCTCGGGCAGGGAAGGGGGCCCTGAAGCTTTCTTT. Amino acid sequence: CASSSGREGGPEAFF.

The V and J genes are TRBV7-3 and TRBJ2-7; no definite D call. The ends were cut back, 0 bases at V and 5 bases at J, with 8 bases in the middle. The CDR3 has 13 amino acids. The germline V gene encodes CDR1 SGHTA and CDR2 FQGTGA. Written as DNA, the CDR3 is TGTGCCAGCAGCTTAACGTTGGCCGACGAGCAGTACTTC. It translates to CASSLTLADEQYF.

The J gene is TRBJ1-6, the V gene TRBV18; D is perhaps TRBD1 (5 bases). Germline V gene data show CDR1 as KGHSH and CDR2 as LQKENI. The germline V and J ends were trimmed by 3 bases and 6 bases, with 18 bases remaining between them. The CDR3 runs 17 residues. The CDR3 sequence: CASSPTGAAGGNSPLHF. In DNA form, the CDR3 reads TGTGCCAGCTCACCCACCGGGGCGGCGGGGGGTAATTCACCCCTCCACTTT.